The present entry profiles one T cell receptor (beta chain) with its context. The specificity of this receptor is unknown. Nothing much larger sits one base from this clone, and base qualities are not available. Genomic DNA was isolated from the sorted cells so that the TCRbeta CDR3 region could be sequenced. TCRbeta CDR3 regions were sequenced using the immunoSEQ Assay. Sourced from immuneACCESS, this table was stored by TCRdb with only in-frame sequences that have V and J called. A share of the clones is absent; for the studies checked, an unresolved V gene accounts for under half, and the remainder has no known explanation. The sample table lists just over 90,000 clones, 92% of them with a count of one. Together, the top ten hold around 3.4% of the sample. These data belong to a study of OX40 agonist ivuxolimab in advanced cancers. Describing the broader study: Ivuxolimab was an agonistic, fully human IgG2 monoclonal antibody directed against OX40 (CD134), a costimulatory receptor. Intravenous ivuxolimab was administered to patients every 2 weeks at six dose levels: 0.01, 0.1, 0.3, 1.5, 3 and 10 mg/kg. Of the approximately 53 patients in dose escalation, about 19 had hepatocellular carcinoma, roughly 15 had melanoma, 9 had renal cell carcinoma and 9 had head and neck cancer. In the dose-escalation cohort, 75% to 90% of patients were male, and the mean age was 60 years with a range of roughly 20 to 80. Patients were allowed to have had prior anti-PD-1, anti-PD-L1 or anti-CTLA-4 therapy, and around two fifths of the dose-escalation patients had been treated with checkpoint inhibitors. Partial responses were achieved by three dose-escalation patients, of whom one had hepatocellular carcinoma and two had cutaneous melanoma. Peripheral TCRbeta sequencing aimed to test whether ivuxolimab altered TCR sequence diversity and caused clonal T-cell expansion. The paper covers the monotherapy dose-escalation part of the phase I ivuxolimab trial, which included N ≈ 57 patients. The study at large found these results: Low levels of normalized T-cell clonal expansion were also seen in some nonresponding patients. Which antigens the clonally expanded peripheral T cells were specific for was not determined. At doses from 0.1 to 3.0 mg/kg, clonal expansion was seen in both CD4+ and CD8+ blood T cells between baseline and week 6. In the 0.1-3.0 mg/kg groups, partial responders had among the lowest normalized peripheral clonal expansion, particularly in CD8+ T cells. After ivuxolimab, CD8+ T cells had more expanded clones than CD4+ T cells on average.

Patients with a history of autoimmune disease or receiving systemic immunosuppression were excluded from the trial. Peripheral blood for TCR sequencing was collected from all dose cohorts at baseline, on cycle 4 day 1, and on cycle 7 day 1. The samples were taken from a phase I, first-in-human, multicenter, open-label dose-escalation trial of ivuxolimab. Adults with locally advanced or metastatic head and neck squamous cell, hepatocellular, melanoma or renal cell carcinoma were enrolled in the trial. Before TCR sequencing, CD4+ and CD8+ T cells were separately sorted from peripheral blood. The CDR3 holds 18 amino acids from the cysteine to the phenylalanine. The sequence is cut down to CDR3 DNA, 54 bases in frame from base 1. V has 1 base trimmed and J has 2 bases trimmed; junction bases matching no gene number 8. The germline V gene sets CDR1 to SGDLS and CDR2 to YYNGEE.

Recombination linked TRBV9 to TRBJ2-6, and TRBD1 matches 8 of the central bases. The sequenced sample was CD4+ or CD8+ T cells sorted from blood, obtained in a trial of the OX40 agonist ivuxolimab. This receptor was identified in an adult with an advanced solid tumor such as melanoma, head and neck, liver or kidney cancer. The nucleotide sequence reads TGTGCCAGCAGCGTACCGACAGGGGCTCGGGCTGGGGCCAACGTCCTGACTTTC. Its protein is CASSVPTGARAGANVLTF.